These 13 T cell receptor beta chains share one sample of origin, sequenced in a study of tumor-infiltrating lymphocytes in primary liver carcinoma. Unsorted bulk tissue, roughly 20-32 mg of it, served as the source for co-extraction of RNA and DNA. A primer matching the constant region was used to make TCR beta cDNA from approximately 0.45 ug of total RNA. Slightly modified ARM-PCR, run as three nested multiplex PCR rounds, produced the TCR beta libraries. PCR rounds one and two used TRBV1-TRBV30 forward primers with a C-beta reverse primer for 9 to 10 cycles each. TCRdb re-analysed the multiplex PCR reads in MiXCR, keeping a single row per CDR3 protein. This table holds about 97,000 distinct CDR3 sequences, about 67% found once. Sequencing was carried out using liver tumor tissue from sampling region 2. The subset: tumor region T2, inferior pole. The receptors derive from a woman aged 55-75 years with primary liver carcinoma and hepatitis B virus infection.

V is TRBV20-1 and J is TRBJ2-1; D unresolved. The CDR3 runs to 11 residues. The V and J ends lost 4 bases and 6 bases respectively, with 7 bases between them. The V gene's germline CDR1 is DFQATT and CDR2 SNEGSKA (reference sequence). The CDR3 nucleotides are TGCAGTGCTATCAACTTCAATGAGCAGTTCTTC. Amino acids: CSAINFNEQFF.

About this clonotype itself: Lacking the conserved final phenylalanine or tryptophan, this CDR3 likely reflects a read error. Here the CDR3 reads CASSFALAVDSYEQYS. In DNA form, the CDR3 reads TGTGCCAGCAGCTTCGCCCTAGCGGTGGATTCCTACGAGCAGTACTCC. This chain links TRBV6-2 or TRBV6-3 with TRBJ2-7; 7 bases are shared with TRBD2. V was pared by 6 bases and J by 1 base, with 12 bases of the junction left unmatched. Germline V gene sequence: CDR1 MNHEY, CDR2 SVGEGT. The CDR3 covers 16 residues.

Note on this clonotype: A much larger clone sits a single nucleotide away, making a read error possible. This chain's CDR3 is CASSWGQGAGNEKLFF. Here the CDR3 DNA reads TGCGCCAGCAGCTGGGGACAGGGCGCGGGTAATGAAAAACTGTTTTTT. This chain links TRBV5-1 with TRBJ1-4, with 9 bases that match TRBD1. Germline CDR1 and CDR2: SGHRS and YFSETQ. The CDR3 contains 16 residues. The V and J ends lost 3 bases and 4 bases, in that order; junction bases with no gene match: 7. The whole variable domain, filled in from reference TRBV5-1 and TRBJ1-4, reads KAGVTQTPRYLIKTRGQQVTLSCSPISGHRSVSWYQQTPGQGLQFLFEYFSETQRNKGNFPGRFSGRQFSNSRSEMNVSTLELGDSALYLCASSWGQGAGNEKLFFGSGTQLSVL.

A note on this clonotype: Mismatch with germline at one junction end may stem from a read error. The CDR3 protein is CASSEASMNTEVFF. In DNA form, the CDR3 reads TGTGCCAGCAGTGAAGCCTCCATGAACACTGAAGTTTTCTTT. The chain couples TRBV2 to TRBJ1-1; D not certain. The CDR3 is made up of 14 amino acids. From germline, CDR1 is SNHLY and CDR2 FYNNEI. The full variable domain, rest sourced from reference TRBV2 and TRBJ1-1, is EPEVTQTPSHQVTQMGQEVILRCVPISNHLYFYWYRQILGQKVEFLVSFYNNEISEKSEIFDDQFSVERPDGSNFTLKIRSTKLEDSAMYFCASSEASMNTEVFFGQGTRLTVV.

The J gene is TRBJ1-5, the V gene TRBV5-1; a possible D gene is TRBD1 (6 bases). Germline V CDR1 and CDR2: SGHRS, YFSETQ. Trimming removed 0 bases from V and 6 bases from J, with 13 bases in between. CDR3 length: 15 residues. CDR3: CASSLGQEAGQPQHF. The CDR3 bases are TGCGCCAGCAGCTTGGGACAGGAGGCCGGTCAGCCCCAGCATTTT. Drawing the rest from reference TRBV5-1 and TRBJ1-5, the complete variable domain is KAGVTQTPRYLIKTRGQQVTLSCSPISGHRSVSWYQQTPGQGLQFLFEYFSETQRNKGNFPGRFSGRQFSNSRSEMNVSTLELGDSALYLCASSLGQEAGQPQHFGDGTRLSIL.

Notes on this clonotype: Being one base from a much bigger clone, this may be a read error. This chain joins TRBV28 and TRBJ2-1, with 7 bases fitting TRBD2. This CDR3 has 16 amino acids. Germline CDR1 MDHEN, CDR2 SYDVKM. Here the CDR3 DNA reads TGTCCCAGCAGTTCCCTAGGGCGGGAGACTTACAATGAGCAGTTCTTC. Its protein is CPSSSLGRETYNEQFF. Drawing the rest from reference TRBV28 and TRBJ2-1, the complete variable domain is DVKVTQSSRYLVKRTGEKVFLECVQDMDHENMFWYRQDPGLGLRLIYFSYDVKMKEKGDIPEGYSVSREKKERFSLILESASTNQTSMYLCPSSSLGRETYNEQFFGPGTRLTVL.

V usage is TRBV11-2 and J usage is TRBJ2-1, with TRBD2 identical over 9 bases. The V and J ends lost 5 bases and 12 bases, in that order; junction bases with no gene match: 26. The germline CDR1 and CDR2 sequences are SGHAT and FQNNGV. This CDR3 contains 19 residues. The CDR3 loop reads CASSIAGAGGRRWSVGQFF. The CDR3 nucleotides read TGTGCCAGCAGCATAGCCGGAGCGGGAGGCCGACGGTGGTCGGTCGGGCAGTTCTTC.

This clonotype has at least ten counts. This sequence joins TRBV12-3 or TRBV12-4 and TRBJ2-1; D is undetermined. V lost 2 bases to trimming and J lost 7 bases, with 6 bases between them. The CDR3 has 12 residues. The chain's CDR3 is CASSLRANEQFF. CDR3 DNA: TGTGCCAGCAGTTTACGTGCGAATGAGCAGTTCTTC.

Worth noting for this clonotype: One end of the junction varies from germline; a read error may be responsible. The chain couples TRBV14 to TRBJ2-1, with D possibly TRBD2 on 6 matching bases. There are 16 residues in the CDR3. Germline V gives CDR1 SGHDN, CDR2 FVKESK. DNA of the CDR3: TGTGCCAGCAGTCAAGATCGGGAGCGAACTCGCAAACCCCAGATCTTC. This sequence encodes CASSQDRERTRKPQIF.

This clonotype was seen ten or more times. The chain recombines TRBV6-1 with TRBJ1-2; unclear D gene. In germline, CDR1 is MNHNS, CDR2 SASEGT. CDR3 size: 11 residues. The V end lost 6 bases, the J end lost 2 bases, and 4 bases lay between the germline ends. CDR3 bases: TGTGCCAGCAGAGCCAACTATGGCTACACCTTC. It yields the protein CASRANYGYTF.

This clonotype was recorded many times. The genes are TRBV28 and TRBJ2-5; tentative D call: TRBD1 (6 bases). This CDR3 has 14 residues. Germline-derived CDR1 and CDR2 are MDHEN and SYDVKM. Trimming left V 2 bases short and J 6 bases short, with 13 bases between. CDR3 coding DNA: TGTGCCAGCAGTTTACCAGGGGCGGTGAAGACCCAGTACTTC. Translating it yields CASSLPGAVKTQYF. Filled out from reference TRBV28 and TRBJ2-5, the complete variable domain reads DVKVTQSSRYLVKRTGEKVFLECVQDMDHENMFWYRQDPGLGLRLIYFSYDVKMKEKGDIPEGYSVSREKKERFSLILESASTNQTSMYLCASSLPGAVKTQYFGPGTRLLVL.

Concerning this clonotype: This CDR3 fails to terminate in the conserved phenylalanine or tryptophan, so it likely reflects a read error. This sequence joins TRBV6-1 and TRBJ2-1; D may be TRBD2 (6 bases). V was pared by 3 bases and J by 9 bases, with 15 bases between. The CDR3 totals 14 residues. The germline V gene encodes CDR1 MNHNS and CDR2 SASEGT. In nucleotides, the CDR3 is TGTGCCAGCAGTGATCAGGAGGGCCTAGGTGAGCAGTTCTTA. Its protein is CASSDQEGLGEQFL.

As for this clonotype: A much larger clone differs from this one at a single base, so this may be a read error. The gene calls are TRBV5-1 and TRBJ2-3; D might be TRBD2 (5 bases). Germline V lookup: CDR1 SGHRS, CDR2 YFSETQ. The CDR3 has 15 amino acids. The CDR3 is CTSGRGGSFSDTQYF. Written as DNA, the CDR3 is TGCACCAGCGGACGTGGCGGCTCCTTCTCAGATACGCAGTATTTT.